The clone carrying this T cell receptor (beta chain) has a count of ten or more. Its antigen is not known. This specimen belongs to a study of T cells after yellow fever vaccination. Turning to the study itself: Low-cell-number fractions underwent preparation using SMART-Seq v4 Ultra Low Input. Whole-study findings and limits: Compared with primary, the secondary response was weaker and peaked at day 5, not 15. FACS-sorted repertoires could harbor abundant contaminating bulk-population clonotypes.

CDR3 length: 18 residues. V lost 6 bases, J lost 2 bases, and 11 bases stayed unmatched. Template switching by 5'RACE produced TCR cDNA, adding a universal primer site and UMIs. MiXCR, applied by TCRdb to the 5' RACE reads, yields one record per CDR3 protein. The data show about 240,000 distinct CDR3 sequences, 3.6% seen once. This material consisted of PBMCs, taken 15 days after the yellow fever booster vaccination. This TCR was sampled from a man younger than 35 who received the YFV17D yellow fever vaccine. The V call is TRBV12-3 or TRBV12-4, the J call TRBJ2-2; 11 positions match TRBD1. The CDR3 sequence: CASSATPGQGDNTGELFF. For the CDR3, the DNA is TGTGCCAGCAGCGCGACTCCGGGACAGGGGGATAACACCGGGGAGCTGTTTTTT.